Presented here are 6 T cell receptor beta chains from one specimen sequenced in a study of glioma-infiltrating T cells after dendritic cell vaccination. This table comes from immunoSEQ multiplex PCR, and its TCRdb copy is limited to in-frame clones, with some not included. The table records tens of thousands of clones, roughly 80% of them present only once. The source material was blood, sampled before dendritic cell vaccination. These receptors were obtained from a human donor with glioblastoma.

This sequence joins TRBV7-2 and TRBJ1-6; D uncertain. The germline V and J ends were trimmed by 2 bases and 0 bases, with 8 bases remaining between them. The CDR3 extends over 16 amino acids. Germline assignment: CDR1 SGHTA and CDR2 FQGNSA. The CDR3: CASSLQRSSYNSPLHF. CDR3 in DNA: TGTGCCAGCAGCTTACAGCGGAGCTCCTATAATTCACCCCTCCACTTT.

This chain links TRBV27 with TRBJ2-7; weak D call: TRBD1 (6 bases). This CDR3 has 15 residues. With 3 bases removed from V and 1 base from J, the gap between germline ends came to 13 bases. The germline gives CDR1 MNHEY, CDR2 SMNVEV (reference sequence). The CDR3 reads CASSFDRLTSYEQYF. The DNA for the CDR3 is TGTGCCAGCAGTTTTGACAGGTTGACTTCCTACGAGCAGTACTTC.

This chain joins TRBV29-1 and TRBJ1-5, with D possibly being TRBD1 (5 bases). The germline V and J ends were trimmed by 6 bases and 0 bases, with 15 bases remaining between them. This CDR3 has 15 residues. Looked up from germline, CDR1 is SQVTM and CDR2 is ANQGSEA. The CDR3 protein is CSVVVGGFSNQPQHF. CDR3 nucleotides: TGCAGCGTCGTCGTCGGGGGGTTTAGCAATCAGCCCCAGCATTTT.

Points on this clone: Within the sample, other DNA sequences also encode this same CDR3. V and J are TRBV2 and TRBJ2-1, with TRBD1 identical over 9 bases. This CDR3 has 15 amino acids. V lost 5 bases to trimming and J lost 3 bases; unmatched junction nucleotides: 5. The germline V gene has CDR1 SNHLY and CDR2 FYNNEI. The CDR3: CASSSGTGLYNEQFF. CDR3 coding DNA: TGTGCCAGCAGTTCCGGGACAGGGCTCTACAATGAGCAGTTCTTC.

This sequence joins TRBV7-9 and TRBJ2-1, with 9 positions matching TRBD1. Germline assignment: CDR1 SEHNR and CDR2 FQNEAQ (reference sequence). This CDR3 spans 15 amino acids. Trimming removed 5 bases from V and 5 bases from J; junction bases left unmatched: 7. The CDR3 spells CASSVRGTGNNEQFF. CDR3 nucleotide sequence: TGTGCCAGCAGCGTCAGGGGGACAGGGAACAATGAGCAGTTCTTC.

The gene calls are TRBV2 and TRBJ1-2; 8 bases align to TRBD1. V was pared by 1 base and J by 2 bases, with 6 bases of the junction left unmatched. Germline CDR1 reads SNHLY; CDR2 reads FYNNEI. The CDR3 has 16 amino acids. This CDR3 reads CASSEEPGTGNYGYTF. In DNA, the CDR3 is TGTGCCAGCAGTGAAGAACCAGGGACAGGCAACTATGGCTACACCTTC.